Listed here is a single T cell receptor beta chain. The V gene end was trimmed by 2 bases and the J gene end by 4 bases; junction bases not matched to a gene: 7. The CDR3 spans 15 residues. Germline loops: CDR1 LNHNV, CDR2 YYDKDF (reference sequence). This sample is part of a study of blood T cell repertoires in COVID-19. Libraries were prepared by immunoSEQ multiplex PCR; TCRdb keeps only in-frame clonotypes and omits some of them. The sample holds approximately 350,000 clones; approximately 86% are singletons and the top ten take 7.1%. Material for sequencing was peripheral blood. This receptor was taken from an older woman with COVID-19, enrolled during active disease. The chain uses TRBV15 and TRBJ1-2, with 7 nucleotides matching TRBD1. The CDR3 loop is CATSRKTRQGYGYTF. The DNA for the CDR3 is TGTGCCACCAGCAGAAAGACCCGACAGGGCTATGGCTACACCTTC.